Listed here are 30 T cell receptor beta chains from one sample, sequenced in a study of T cells after yellow fever vaccination. TCRdb called the 5' RACE reads again in MiXCR, with one record for every CDR3 protein. This sample has 250,000 or so distinct CDR3 sequences, with 3.6% found just once. The sequencing here drew on PBMCs, taken 15 days after the yellow fever booster vaccination. The receptors shown here come from a man between 18 and 35 years old who received the YFV17D yellow fever vaccine.

This clonotype was counted many times. The CDR3 here is CATTGRGRDAEAFF. The CDR3 coding sequence is TGTGCCACAACAGGTAGGGGCCGGGACGCTGAAGCTTTCTTT. The chain carries TRBV24-1 and TRBJ1-1; D may be TRBD1 (5 bases). Germline V gene data show CDR1 as KGHDR and CDR2 as SFDVKD. V lost 10 bases, J lost 6 bases, and 20 bases lay in between. This CDR3 has 14 amino acids.

This clonotype has ten or more counts. This rearrangement joins TRBV4-3 to TRBJ1-1; D gene ambiguous. The CDR3 extends over 14 amino acids. V dropped 1 base and J dropped 3 bases, with 9 bases sitting between them. In germline, CDR1 is LGHNA, CDR2 YSLEER. CDR3 loop: CASSQVAGYTEAFF. The CDR3 DNA sequence: TGCGCCAGCAGCCAAGTGGCCGGTTACACTGAAGCTTTCTTT.

This clonotype was seen many times. The gene calls are TRBV4-3 and TRBJ2-1; 12 nucleotides agree with TRBD2. The junction had 9 bases not matched to a gene; V was cut back by 3 bases and J by 12 bases. The CDR3 has 15 residues. Germline lookup yields CDR1 LGHNA and CDR2 YSLEER. The CDR3 DNA is TGCGCCAGCAGCCACCCCGGGCCTAGCGGGGGGGTGCAGTTCTTC. It encodes CASSHPGPSGGVQFF.

This clonotype came up many times. This chain uses TRBV4-3 with TRBJ1-1; D call uncertain. The germline gives CDR1 LGHNA, CDR2 YSLEER. The germline V and J ends were trimmed by 1 base and 3 bases, with 9 bases remaining between them. This CDR3 has 14 residues. CDR3 sequence: CASSQAHGYTEAFF. The CDR3 DNA is TGCGCCAGCAGCCAAGCCCACGGCTACACTGAAGCTTTCTTT.

This clonotype has at least ten counts. J is TRBJ2-3 and V is TRBV12-3 or TRBV12-4; possible D gene TRBD2, 6 bases. The CDR3 runs to 14 residues. Trimming removed 7 bases at V and 6 bases at J, with 17 bases between. CDR3 sequence: CASTLTAGSDTQYF. The CDR3 DNA sequence: TGTGCCAGCACCCTGACAGCCGGGAGTGATACGCAGTATTTT.

V gene TRBV29-1 combines with J gene TRBJ2-6; the D gene is possibly TRBD1 (5 bases). The V and J ends lost 6 bases and 4 bases respectively, with 10 bases between them. The CDR3 is 13 residues long. CDR1 SQVTM and CDR2 ANQGSEA come from the germline V gene. The DNA of the CDR3 is TGCAGCGTAGACAGAGGAGGGGCCAACGTCCTGACTTTC. Protein: CSVDRGGANVLTF.

This clonotype was counted ten times or more. In DNA, the CDR3 is TGTGCCAGCAGTTACTCACTAGCGGGGTCAACAGATACGCAGTATTTT. It yields the protein CASSYSLAGSTDTQYF. This sequence joins TRBV6-5 and TRBJ2-3, with 10 bases lining up with TRBD2. The CDR3 consists of 16 residues. CDR1 and CDR2 from the germline V gene are MNHEY and SVGAGI. V lost 0 bases, J lost 3 bases, and 3 bases stayed unmatched.

There are many counts of this clonotype. The chain is built from TRBV5-1 and TRBJ2-3, with a tentative D call TRBD1 (5 bases). CDR1 SGHRS and CDR2 YFSETQ come from the germline V gene. Deletions cut 3 bases from V and 5 bases from J, with 13 bases between. This CDR3 has 14 amino acids. The CDR3 nucleotides read TGCGCCAGCAGCTCCCAGGGCCGACAAGATACGCAGTATTTT. It encodes CASSSQGRQDTQYF.

In its sample, this clonotype was seen many times. V is TRBV5-1 and J is TRBJ1-2; D perhaps matches TRBD1 (6 bases). This CDR3 region has 14 residues. V was pared by 3 bases and J by 0 bases, with 9 bases between. The germline CDR1 and CDR2 sequences are SGHRS and YFSETQ. DNA of the CDR3: TGCGCCAGCAGCTCGGACAGACCTAACTATGGCTACACCTTC. This codes for CASSSDRPNYGYTF. Full variable domain (rest looked up from reference TRBV5-1 and TRBJ1-2): KAGVTQTPRYLIKTRGQQVTLSCSPISGHRSVSWYQQTPGQGLQFLFEYFSETQRNKGNFPGRFSGRQFSNSRSEMNVSTLELGDSALYLCASSSDRPNYGYTFGSGTRLTVV.

CDR3 region: CASSIRDRGLSGNTIYF. The CDR3 bases are TGTGCCAGCAGTATTCGGGACAGGGGGCTCTCTGGAAACACCATATATTTT. The chain carries TRBV12-3 or TRBV12-4 and TRBJ1-3; 12 bases match TRBD1. Losses at the gene ends were 5 bases for V and 0 bases for J; bases not matched to a gene: 5. The CDR3 covers 17 residues.

In its sample, this clonotype was seen many times. The gene calls are TRBV6-2 or TRBV6-3 and TRBJ2-5; D call uncertain. CDR1 MNHEY and CDR2 SVGEGT come from the germline V gene. V lost 4 bases, J lost 5 bases, and 11 bases lay in between. CDR3 size: 13 residues. The CDR3 coding sequence is TGTGCCAGCAGTTGGGTGGTTATGGAGACCCAGTACTTC. As protein: CASSWVVMETQYF.

This clonotype came up many times. The chain links TRBV24-1 to TRBJ2-1, with 7 bases lining up with TRBD2. The CDR3 runs to 15 residues. Trimming at V came to 7 bases and at J to 0 bases, leaving 5 bases not matched to a gene. Per germline, CDR1 KGHDR and CDR2 SFDVKD. CDR3 amino acids: CATSLAGDSYNEQFF. The CDR3 DNA is TGTGCCACCAGCCTGGCGGGGGACTCCTACAATGAGCAGTTCTTC.

This clonotype was counted at least ten times. The gene calls are TRBV7-3 and TRBJ2-2; tentative D call: TRBD2 (7 bases). The CDR3 is made up of 14 amino acids. Germline assignment: CDR1 SGHTA and CDR2 FQGTGA. Deletions cut 1 base from V and 7 bases from J, with 10 bases between. The CDR3 is CASSLNGGHGELFF. CDR3 in DNA: TGTGCCAGCAGCTTAAACGGGGGGCACGGGGAGCTGTTTTTT.

This clonotype was recorded at least ten times. CDR3 protein: CASSLALGSTNTEAFF. The DNA for the CDR3 is TGTGCCAGCAGCTTAGCGCTTGGGTCAACGAACACTGAAGCTTTCTTT. This chain links TRBV7-9 with TRBJ1-1; D is unresolved. This CDR3 has 16 amino acids. Trimming shortened V by 0 bases and J by 1 base, and 12 bases separated the two germline ends. Germline values: CDR1 SEHNR, CDR2 FQNEAQ (reference sequence).

A few counts support this clonotype. The rearrangement uses TRBV21-1 and TRBJ2-7; TRBD1, the table's D call, lacks a check against the DNA. TRBV21-1 has pseudogene status. The CDR3 length is 12 residues. Here the CDR3 reads CASGRDRTEQYF. In DNA form, the CDR3 reads TGTGCCAGCGGCCGGGACAGGACCGAGCAGTACTTC.

The table lists this clonotype with many counts. The rearrangement joins TRBV29-1 to TRBJ1-1; 7 nucleotides agree with TRBD1. Trimming at V came to 6 bases and at J to 12 bases, leaving 16 bases not matched to a gene. The CDR3 length is 13 residues. Looked up from germline, CDR1 is SQVTM and CDR2 is ANQGSEA. Here the CDR3 DNA reads TGCAGCGTAAGACAGGGTCCCCAGGGTCGGTCTTTCTTT. This sequence encodes CSVRQGPQGRSFF.

This clonotype showed up just a few times. J is TRBJ2-1 and V is TRBV7-3; D uncertain. Germline assignment: CDR1 SGHTA and CDR2 FQGTGA. This CDR3 spans 13 amino acids. The V end lost 3 bases, the J end lost 8 bases, and 11 bases lay between the germline ends. The CDR3 reads CASSLESFHEQFF. Written as DNA, the CDR3 is TGTGCCAGCAGCTTGGAGAGTTTTCATGAGCAGTTCTTC.

This clonotype has a count of ten or more. CDR3 region: CASSQDPGQPQHF. The CDR3 nucleotides are TGCGCCAGCAGCCAAGATCCCGGGCAGCCCCAGCATTTT. V is TRBV4-1 and J is TRBJ1-5; D gene ambiguous. Per the germline V gene, CDR1 is MGHRA and CDR2 is YSYEKL. This CDR3 is built from 13 residues. V was shortened by 0 bases and J by 7 bases, with 7 bases between the two germline ends.

This clonotype has at least ten counts. The chain employs TRBV7-2 and TRBJ2-2, with 8 bases lining up with TRBD2. After removal of 5 bases from V and 6 bases from J, the junction contained 8 bases not matched to a gene. This CDR3 is built from 15 residues. Per the germline V gene, CDR1 is SGHTA and CDR2 is FQGNSA. As DNA, the CDR3 is TGTGCCAGCAGCCCGGGACTAGGCATCGCCGGGGAGCTGTTTTTT. This codes for CASSPGLGIAGELFF.

There are many counts of this clonotype. The chain employs TRBV5-1 and TRBJ2-5; 15 bases fit TRBD2. The J segment lost 1 base and the V segment lost 3 bases, leaving 4 bases of the junction unmatched. CDR3 length: 17 amino acids. In germline, CDR1 is SGHRS, CDR2 YFSETQ. CDR3 DNA: TGCGCCAGCAGCTCAGGGACTAGCGGGGGGATCCAAGAGACCCAGTACTTC. Translation gives CASSSGTSGGIQETQYF.

The sample holds many counts of this clonotype. The V call is TRBV18, the J call TRBJ2-4; possibly TRBD2 for D (5 bases). Deletions cut 3 bases from V and 7 bases from J, with 13 bases between. Germline CDR1 KGHSH, CDR2 LQKENI. The CDR3 runs to 14 residues. The CDR3 DNA reads as TGTGCCAGCTCACCGGAGTTCCCGGGGAACATTCAGTACTTC. Residues: CASSPEFPGNIQYF. Looking up the rest from reference TRBV18 and TRBJ2-4 gives the full variable domain: NAGVMQNPRHLVRRRGQEARLRCSPMKGHSHVYWYRQLPEEGLKFMVYLQKENIIDESGMPKERFSAEFPKEGPSILRIQQVVRGDSAAYFCASSPEFPGNIQYFGAGTRLSVL.

This clonotype was counted ten times or more. The genes are TRBV6-5 and TRBJ2-7; D is possibly TRBD1 (5 bases). V lost 10 bases and J lost 4, with 14 bases in between. Per the germline V gene, CDR1 is MNHEY and CDR2 is SVGAGI. The CDR3 length is 12 residues. The CDR3 protein is CANLKGWYEQYV. The DNA for the CDR3 is TGTGCCAACCTAAAGGGGTGGTACGAGCAGTACGTC.

In its sample, this clonotype was seen many times. The chain links TRBV12-3 or TRBV12-4 to TRBJ2-7; 9 nucleotides line up with TRBD1. The CDR3 is 14 amino acids. Trimming cost V 5 bases and J 4 bases; bases outside gene matches: 6. CDR3 region: CASSAGTGLYEQYF. The CDR3 coding sequence is TGTGCCAGCAGTGCCGGGACAGGGCTTTACGAGCAGTACTTC.

This clonotype was seen at least ten times. V is TRBV6-1 and J is TRBJ2-3; no clear D gene. Trimming removed 0 bases at V and 4 bases at J, with 5 bases between. Per germline, CDR1 MNHNS and CDR2 SASEGT. This CDR3 comprises 13 residues. CDR3 residues: CASSEASPDTQYF. CDR3 DNA: TGTGCCAGCAGTGAAGCTAGTCCAGATACGCAGTATTTT.

This clonotype showed up many times. The rearrangement joins TRBV5-1 to TRBJ2-3; no firm D call. V was cut by 4 bases and J by 0 bases, with 9 bases left in between. The CDR3 is 14 amino acids. Germline CDR1 and CDR2: SGHRS and YFSETQ. The CDR3 protein is CASSHDGSTDTQYF. DNA of the CDR3: TGCGCCAGCAGCCACGACGGTAGCACAGATACGCAGTATTTT.

The sample holds many counts of this clonotype. This chain uses TRBV18 with TRBJ2-7, with 10 bases matching TRBD1. Germline V CDR1 and CDR2: KGHSH, LQKENI. After removal of 3 bases from V and 3 bases from J, the junction contained 8 bases not matched to a gene. The CDR3 loop spans 16 amino acids. CDR3 region: CASSPPGTGALYEQYF. CDR3 DNA: TGTGCCAGCTCACCCCCTGGGACAGGGGCCCTCTACGAGCAGTACTTC.

This clonotype was seen only a few times. This chain joins TRBV5-4 and TRBJ2-2; D not certain. The germline CDR1 and CDR2 sequences are SGHNT and YYREEE (reference sequence). This CDR3 has 15 amino acids. Trimming stripped 2 bases from V and 1 base from J, with 9 bases between. The CDR3, as DNA: TGTGCCAGCAGCTTTGACCCGGAGAACACCGGGGAGCTGTTTTTT. It yields the protein CASSFDPENTGELFF.

This clonotype has ten or more counts. This chain connects TRBV27 to TRBJ2-5; the match to TRBD1 covers 7 bases. The CDR3 is made up of 14 amino acids. The trim removed 7 bases at V and 4 bases at J, leaving 9 bases unmatched. Germline V CDR1 and CDR2: MNHEY, SMNVEV (reference sequence). CDR3 coding DNA: TGTGCCAGCACCCCCTCGGACAGGCCAGAGACCCAGTACTTC. As protein: CASTPSDRPETQYF.

This clonotype came up many times. V gene TRBV5-6 combines with J gene TRBJ2-5; D might be TRBD1 (6 bases). Trimming took 2 bases from V and 3 from J, leaving 8 bases between them. This CDR3 has 13 residues. The germline gives CDR1 SGHDT, CDR2 YYEEEE. CDR3 DNA: TGTGCCAGCAGCTTCCGGGACAAAGAGACCCAGTACTTC. Its protein is CASSFRDKETQYF.

This clonotype was counted ten times or more. V gene TRBV9 combines with J gene TRBJ1-2, with D hard to call. Trimming cost V 3 bases and J 0 bases, with 6 bases left between them. Germline-derived CDR1 and CDR2 are SGDLS and YYNGEE. The CDR3 sequence is 13 residues long. CDR3 bases: TGTGCCAGCAGCGCAGCAGCTAACTATGGCTACACCTTC. Protein: CASSAAANYGYTF. Based on the CDR3 plus reference TRBV9 and TRBJ1-2, the full variable domain is DSGVTQTPKHLITATGQRVTLRCSPRSGDLSVYWYQQSLDQGLQFLIQYYNGEERAKGNILERFSAQQFPDLHSELNLSSLELGDSALYFCASSAAANYGYTFGSGTRLTVV.